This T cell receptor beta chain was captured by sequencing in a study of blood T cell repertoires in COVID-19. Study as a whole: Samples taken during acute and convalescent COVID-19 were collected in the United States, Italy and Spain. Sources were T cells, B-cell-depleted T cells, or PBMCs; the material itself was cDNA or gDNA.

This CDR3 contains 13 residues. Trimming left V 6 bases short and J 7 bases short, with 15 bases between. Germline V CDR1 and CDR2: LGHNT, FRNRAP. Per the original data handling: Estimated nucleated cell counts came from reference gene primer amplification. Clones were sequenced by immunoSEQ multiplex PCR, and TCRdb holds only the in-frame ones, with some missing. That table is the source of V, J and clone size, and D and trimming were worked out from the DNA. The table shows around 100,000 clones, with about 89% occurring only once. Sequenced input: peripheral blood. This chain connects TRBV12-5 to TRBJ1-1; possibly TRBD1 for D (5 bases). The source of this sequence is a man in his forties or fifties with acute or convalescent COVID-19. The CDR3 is CASGRGGGNEAFF. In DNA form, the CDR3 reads TGTGCTAGTGGCCGTGGCGGGGGTAATGAAGCTTTCTTT. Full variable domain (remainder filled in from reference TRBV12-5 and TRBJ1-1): DARVTQTPRHKVTEMGQEVTMRCQPILGHNTVFWYRQTMMQGLELLAYFRNRAPLDDSGMPKDRFSAEMPDATLATLKIQPSEPRDSAVYFCASGRGGGNEAFFGQGTRLTVV.